This section outlines one T cell receptor (beta chain) sequence together with its context. As yet, its antigen is unknown. Regarding time point: baseline, week 1 (first vaccination visit). Treatment defined: pre-vaccination baseline after standard-of-care therapy. The CDR3 totals 15 residues. CDR1 and CDR2 from the germline V gene are SGHDN and FVKESK. Trimming left V 0 bases short and J 0 bases short, with 9 bases between. Measured with immunoSEQ multiplex PCR; TCRdb has only the in-frame clones, and not every one. The table includes about 100,000 clones, 80% detected once. These data come from a study of a mutant IDH1 vaccine in newly diagnosed glioma. Across the study: It was radiotherapy, temozolomide, or both that patients received previously, with most receiving both.

Findings of the study overall: Most patients, approximately 93%, showed vaccine-induced immune responses.

The chain combines TRBV14 with TRBJ2-7, with D possibly being TRBD1 (6 bases). The TCR comes from a man in his forties with glioma. Sequencing was performed on PBMCs, taken from a glioma patient treated with radiotherapy, temozolomide or both. The CDR3 region is CASSQEGGYSYEQYF. The CDR3 DNA follows: TGTGCCAGCAGCCAAGAAGGGGGATACTCCTACGAGCAGTACTTC. Filled out from reference TRBV14 and TRBJ2-7, the complete variable domain reads EAGVTQFPSHSVIEKGQTVTLRCDPISGHDNLYWYRRVMGKEIKFLLHFVKESKQDESGMPNNRFLAERTGGTYSTLKVQPAELEDSGVYFCASSQEGGYSYEQYFGPGTRLTVT.